This T cell receptor (beta chain) was recorded in a study of T-cell reconstitution after alpha-beta-depleted transplantation in children (TCRdb year 2016). In terms of the full investigation: The study quantitatively tracked T-cell immune reconstitution after TCRalphabeta/CD19-depleted allogeneic hematopoietic cell transplantation in children using TCR repertoire profiling. What the authors observed across the whole study: The frequencies of hyperexpanded clones fell over the following months, and after one year, T-cell counts and TCRbeta diversity were mostly attributed to newly produced T cells. About two months after transplant, the apparently early recovery of alphabetaT-cell counts reportedly depended on just several hundred clones that had expanded rapidly and came from non-depleted graft cells. In some patients, the high TCRbeta diversity seen at day 60 was put down to recipient T cells and intrathymic progenitors that had survived conditioning.

There are a few counts of this clonotype. This receptor's antigen is unknown. No much larger clonotype is one base removed from it; base qualities were not supplied. V lost 3 bases and J lost 2 bases, and the count of bases not matched to a germline gene is 11. Reading the germline V gene gives CDR1 ENHRY and CDR2 SYGVKD. The CDR3, from cysteine to phenylalanine, totals 17 residues. Just the 51-base CDR3 DNA is kept, in frame starting at base 1. The library was built by means of PCR. Sequencing took place on an Illumina HiSeq 2500. TCR library preparation used molecular barcoding, with unique molecular identifiers applied to normalize quantification of the TCRbeta repertoire. Clones were called with MiXCR by TCRdb after fastp trimmed the public reads at Q25, and only in-frame beta chains were retained. Each record represents a unique CDR3 protein, reported with the most common genes and DNA among its rows. This sample has about 130,000 distinct CDR3 sequences in its table, and about a tenth of those were observed once. About 25% of the sample belongs to the ten largest clones.

This specimen's treatment or condition label, per the study, means: allogeneic hematopoietic cell transplantation with graft depleted of TCRalphabeta T cells and CD19 B cells. The transplant recipients were children given TCRalphabeta/CD19-depleted allogeneic hematopoietic cell grafts. The source is a girl under three years old who had a stem cell transplant for combined immunodeficiency, so the T cells may come from the graft donor. The chain uses TRBV10-3 and TRBJ2-3, with 7 junctional bases fitting TRBD1. The specimen comprised PBMCs, mostly from graft donor cells, sampled 180 days after TCRalphabeta/CD19-depleted stem cell transplant. The nucleotides are TGTGCCATCAGTGATCGTGACCCGGGACAGTCCACAGATACGCAGTATTTT. It encodes CAISDRDPGQSTDTQYF.